This T cell receptor beta chain was obtained from a study of metastatic and nonmetastatic thyroid tumors. Study in general: From malignant and benign thyroid patients, repertoires in blood and in tumor or nodule tissue were compared. Broader study findings: Reportedly, malignant thyroid tumors had significantly higher TCR beta diversity than benign nodules, in blood and tumor.

TCRdb re-analyzed the PCR reads through MiXCR. This sample has just over 20,000 clones; more than 15% occur once, and the top ten carry about 20%. There are a few counts of this clone. Its target is unknown. No treatment had been given to any patient before thyroid surgery. Sequencing input: blood. The clonotype originates from a female donor with papillary thyroid cancer or a benign thyroid nodule (not recorded which). Some clones in this sample may be carry-over from other donors' samples.

This CDR3 reads CASRRTGDNSPLHF. CDR3 coding DNA: TGTGCCAGCAGGAGGACAGGGGACAATTCACCCCTCCACTTT. J is TRBJ1-6 and V is TRBV6-2 or TRBV6-3; 9 nucleotides align to TRBD1. The CDR3 totals 14 residues. V was clipped by 6 bases and J by 7 bases; unmatched bases: 4. Germline V lookup: CDR1 MNHEY, CDR2 SVGEGT.